Shown below are 3 T cell receptor beta chains from a single sample sequenced in a study of OX40 agonist ivuxolimab in advanced cancers. Produced via immunoSEQ multiplex PCR; TCRdb's table is partial and in-frame only. The data show some 83,000 clones, 91% seen once. This material consisted of CD4+ or CD8+ T cells sorted from blood, taken in a trial of the OX40 agonist ivuxolimab. Receptor source: an adult with an advanced solid tumor such as melanoma, head and neck, liver or kidney cancer.

The chain employs TRBV6-5 and TRBJ1-2; tentatively, D is TRBD1 (5 bases). CDR1 and CDR2 (germline): MNHEY, SVGAGI. The CDR3 totals 14 residues. V was trimmed by 0 bases and J by 4 bases, leaving 9 bases between them. CDR3 loop: CASSYSGGSYGYTF. CDR3 sequence (DNA): TGTGCCAGCAGTTACTCTGGGGGGAGCTATGGCTACACCTTC.

The chain joins TRBV20-1 to TRBJ1-2; D unclear. CDR3 length: 11 amino acids. Trimming pared 2 bases from V and 2 bases from J, leaving 3 bases between. Germline V lookup: CDR1 DFQATT, CDR2 SNEGSKA (reference sequence). The CDR3 DNA follows: TGCAGTGCTAGACCCAACTATGGCTACACCTTC. Encoded protein: CSARPNYGYTF.

The chain joins TRBV28 to TRBJ1-6, with 7 bases matching TRBD1. Trimming took 6 bases from V and 5 from J; bases not matched to a gene: 10. The CDR3 contains 16 residues. Germline V gene sequence: CDR1 MDHEN, CDR2 SYDVKM. CDR3 nucleotide sequence: TGTGCCAGCAGCCGGACAGGAGGAGGCGATAATTCACCCCTCCACTTT. Translating gives CASSRTGGGDNSPLHF.